The next 10 T cell receptor beta chains were all read from a single sample in a study of blood T cell repertoires in COVID-19. Generated by immunoSEQ multiplex PCR, the TCRdb table keeps only in-frame clones and is missing some. The sample records about 440,000 clones, roughly 91% being singletons. Material: PBMCs or T cells enriched from blood (not recorded which). The receptors come from a man in his late teens or twenties who had recovered from COVID-19.

The genes are TRBV19 and TRBJ1-1, with D hard to call. CDR1 LNHDA and CDR2 SQIVND come from the germline V gene (reference sequence). Trimming pared 5 bases from V and 4 bases from J, leaving 8 bases between. This CDR3 has 12 amino acids. DNA of the CDR3: TGTGCCAGTAGTTATGGAGTCACTGAAGCTTTCTTT. This translates into CASSYGVTEAFF.

This sequence joins TRBV2 and TRBJ1-5; D unclear. With 2 bases removed from V and 6 bases from J, the gap between germline ends came to 8 bases. CDR1 is SNHLY, CDR2 FYNNEI, per germline. The CDR3 spans 13 residues. The CDR3 nucleotides read TGTGCCAGCAGTGAATCCGGAGGTCAGCCCCAGCATTTT. It translates to CASSESGGQPQHF.

This chain joins TRBV5-1 and TRBJ2-3, with 7 positions matching TRBD2. This CDR3 contains 14 residues. J was trimmed by 5 bases and V by 4 bases; bases with no gene match: 7. Germline V gene data show CDR1 as SGHRS and CDR2 as YFSETQ. CDR3 in DNA: TGCGCCAGCAGCAGCCGTTCGGGAGGAGATACGCAGTATTTT. Its protein product is CASSSRSGGDTQYF.

The chain employs TRBV5-1 and TRBJ1-4; D is uncertain. Germline lookup yields CDR1 SGHRS and CDR2 YFSETQ. Trimming stripped 4 bases from V and 3 bases from J, with 10 bases between. The length of the CDR3 is 14 residues. For the CDR3, the DNA is TGCGCCAGCAGCCAAGGCGCGGCTAATGAAAAACTGTTTTTT. Residues: CASSQGAANEKLFF.

The chain couples TRBV18 to TRBJ1-2; TRBD1 is a possible D gene (6 bases). Germline lookup yields CDR1 KGHSH and CDR2 LQKENI. Trimming removed 2 bases from V and 4 bases from J, with 17 bases in between. The CDR3 contains 16 residues. The DNA for the CDR3 is TGTGCCAGCTCACCAGAGGGCGCCGTAGGGGGCTATGGCTACACCTTC. Residues: CASSPEGAVGGYGYTF. The variable domain in full, with the rest retrieved from reference TRBV18 and TRBJ1-2, is NAGVMQNPRHLVRRRGQEARLRCSPMKGHSHVYWYRQLPEEGLKFMVYLQKENIIDESGMPKERFSAEFPKEGPSILRIQQVVRGDSAAYFCASSPEGAVGGYGYTFGSGTRLTVV.

CDR3 sequence: CASSRYRGSGNTIYF. As DNA, the CDR3 is TGTGCCAGCAGCCGATACAGGGGGTCTGGAAACACCATATATTTT. The rearrangement links TRBV6-5 to TRBJ1-3; 8 bases match TRBD1. The CDR3 is 15 residues long. The V gene end was trimmed by 6 bases and the J gene end by 1 base; junction bases not matched to a gene: 5. Germline loops: CDR1 MNHEY, CDR2 SVGAGI.

CDR3: CASSGTDYQPQHF. In DNA, the CDR3 is TGTGCCAGCAGCGGGACAGATTATCAGCCCCAGCATTTT. The chain is built from TRBV9 and TRBJ1-5; D is perhaps TRBD1 (6 bases). The CDR3 is 13 residues long. Germline V gene data show CDR1 as SGDLS and CDR2 as YYNGEE. V dropped 3 bases and J dropped 5 bases, with 9 bases sitting between them.

The V gene is TRBV5-1, the J gene TRBJ1-4; 9 nucleotides line up with TRBD1. Trimming took 4 bases from V and 7 from J; bases not matched to a gene: 8. The CDR3 contains 15 residues. Germline V CDR1 and CDR2: SGHRS, YFSETQ. CDR3 sequence: CASSRGTGKAEKLFF. The CDR3 DNA sequence: TGCGCCAGCAGCCGTGGGACAGGGAAGGCTGAAAAACTGTTTTTT.

This chain links TRBV2 with TRBJ2-1; TRBD2 aligns across 11 bases. Germline V lookup: CDR1 SNHLY, CDR2 FYNNEI. The CDR3 has 14 amino acids. J was trimmed by 4 bases and V by 6 bases; bases with no gene match: 2. DNA for the CDR3: TGTGCCAGCAGGGTAGCGGGGGGGTACAATGAGCAGTTCTTC. Translating gives CASRVAGGYNEQFF. The complete variable domain, with remaining parts taken from reference TRBV2 and TRBJ2-1, reads EPEVTQTPSHQVTQMGQEVILRCVPISNHLYFYWYRQILGQKVEFLVSFYNNEISEKSEIFDDQFSVERPDGSNFTLKIRSTKLEDSAMYFCASRVAGGYNEQFFGPGTRLTVL.

This chain uses TRBV4-2 with TRBJ2-5; 7 nucleotides agree with TRBD1. V shed 1 base, J shed 5 bases, and the junction held 10 bases outside the gene matches. CDR1 is LGHNA and CDR2 is YNFKEQ in the germline V gene. The CDR3 has 16 residues. Here the CDR3 reads CASSQAPDRAGETQYF. The CDR3 nucleotides read TGTGCCAGCAGCCAAGCCCCCGACAGGGCGGGCGAGACCCAGTACTTC.